These 5 T cell receptor beta chains came from one sample sequenced in a study of cytomegalovirus exposure and HLA in healthy donors. The PCR contained 60 Vbeta and 13 Jbeta primers. Profiling relied on immunoSEQ multiplex PCR, and the TCRdb table lists in-frame clones only, not all of them. Counted here are about 110,000 clones, roughly 80% occurring once; the ten biggest clones make up 2% to 2.5%. Sequenced sample: PBMCs. The receptors stem from a young man in good health and CMV-seronegative.

The rearrangement links TRBV6-5 to TRBJ1-5; 7 nucleotides align to TRBD1. The CDR3 covers 13 residues. Germline V gene sequence: CDR1 MNHEY, CDR2 SVGAGI. V lost 5 bases and J lost 4; bases outside the gene matches: 2. The CDR3: CASSDRVNQPQHF. CDR3 nucleotides: TGTGCCAGCAGTGACAGGGTTAATCAGCCCCAGCATTTT.

The genes are TRBV4-1 and TRBJ2-5; 10 bases match TRBD1. The CDR3 spans 17 residues. CDR1 and CDR2 (germline): MGHRA, YSYEKL. V shed 3 bases, J shed 5 bases, and the junction held 12 bases outside the gene matches. The CDR3 protein is CASSHSAGTGVWETQYF. CDR3 DNA sequence: TGCGCCAGCAGCCACTCAGCCGGGACAGGGGTTTGGGAGACCCAGTACTTC.

The chain carries TRBV27 and TRBJ1-1, with 8 bases aligning to TRBD1. The V gene end was trimmed by 7 bases and the J gene end by 4 bases; junction bases not matched to a gene: 8. Per the germline V gene, CDR1 is MNHEY and CDR2 is SMNVEV (reference sequence). The CDR3 loop spans 14 amino acids. As DNA, the CDR3 is TGTGCCAGCACCCAAGGACAGGGAGGCACTGAAGCTTTCTTT. This translates into CASTQGQGGTEAFF.

The chain uses TRBV7-9 and TRBJ1-2; perhaps TRBD1 as D (6 bases). The CDR3 has 15 amino acids. Germline CDR1 SEHNR, CDR2 FQNEAQ (reference sequence). The germline V and J ends were trimmed by 5 bases and 8 bases, with 21 bases remaining between them. CDR3 in amino acids: CASSPDSLTGGGYTF. CDR3 nucleotide sequence: TGTGCCAGCAGCCCGGACAGCCTAACAGGAGGCGGCTACACCTTC.

This clone was observed once. The V gene is TRBV4-1, the J gene TRBJ1-2; no definite D call. Germline CDR1 is MGHRA and CDR2 is YSYEKL. With 0 bases removed from V and 4 bases from J, the gap between germline ends came to 15 bases. The CDR3 extends over 16 amino acids. CDR3 region: CASSQDLFRVGYGYTF. CDR3 sequence (DNA): TGCGCCAGCAGCCAAGATCTTTTTCGGGTGGGCTATGGCTACACCTTC.